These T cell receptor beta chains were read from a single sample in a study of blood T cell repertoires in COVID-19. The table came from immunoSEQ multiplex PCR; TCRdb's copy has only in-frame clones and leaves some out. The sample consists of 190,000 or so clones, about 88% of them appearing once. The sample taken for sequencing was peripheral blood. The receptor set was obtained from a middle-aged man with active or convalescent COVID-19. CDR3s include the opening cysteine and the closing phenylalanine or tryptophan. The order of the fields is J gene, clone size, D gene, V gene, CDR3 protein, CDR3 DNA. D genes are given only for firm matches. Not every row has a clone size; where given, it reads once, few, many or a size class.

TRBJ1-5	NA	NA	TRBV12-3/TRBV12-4	CASRYTEGQPQHF	TGTGCCAGCAGGTACACGGAGGGGCAGCCCCAGCATTTT
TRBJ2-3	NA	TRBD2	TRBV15	CATSRDRLAADTQYF	TGTGCCACCAGCAGAGACCGACTAGCGGCAGATACGCAGTATTTT
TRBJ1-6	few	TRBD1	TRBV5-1	CASSLVLRTGGFSSYNSPLHF	TGCGCCAGCAGCTTGGTGTTGAGGACAGGGGGCTTCAGCTCCTATAATTCACCCCTCCACTTT
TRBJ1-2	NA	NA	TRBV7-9	CASSTGSNRQAGYTF	TGTGCCAGCAGCACCGGCTCAAATAGACAGGCTGGCTACACCTTC
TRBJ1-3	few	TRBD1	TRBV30	CAWSPGTAGNTIYF	TGTGCCTGGAGTCCGGGGACAGCTGGAAACACCATATATTTT
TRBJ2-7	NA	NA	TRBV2	CASSESLDTGLYEQYF	TGTGCCAGCAGTGAATCTCTGGACACCGGCCTCTACGAGCAGTACTTC
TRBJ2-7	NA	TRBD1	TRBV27	CASSSTGWNPYEQYF	TGTGCCAGCAGTTCGACAGGGTGGAACCCCTACGAGCAGTACTTC
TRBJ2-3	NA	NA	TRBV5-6	CASSRGWIDTQYF	TGTGCCAGCAGCCGAGGTTGGATCGATACGCAGTATTTT
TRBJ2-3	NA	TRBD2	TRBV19	CASSIAVAGGRRTDTQYF	TGTGCCAGTAGTATTGCGGTAGCGGGGGGGCGGAGGACAGATACGCAGTATTTT
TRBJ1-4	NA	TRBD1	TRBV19	CASRNDRGANEKLFF	TGTGCCAGTAGAAACGACAGGGGTGCTAATGAAAAACTGTTTTTT
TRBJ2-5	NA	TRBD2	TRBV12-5	CASGFRLAGVPQETQYF	TGTGCTAGTGGTTTCCGACTAGCGGGGGTCCCTCAAGAGACCCAGTACTTC
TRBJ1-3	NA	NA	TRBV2	CAGGISGNTIYF	TGTGCCGGCGGGATCTCTGGAAACACCATATATTTT
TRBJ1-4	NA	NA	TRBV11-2	CASSRGLTNEKLFF	TGTGCCAGCAGCAGGGGCCTCACAAATGAAAAACTGTTTTTT
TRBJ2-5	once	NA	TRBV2	CASSEALGGRETQYF	TGTGCCAGCAGTGAAGCGCTGGGAGGTAGAGAGACCCAGTACTTC
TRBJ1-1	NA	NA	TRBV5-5	CASSLAQGTEAFF	TGTGCCAGCAGCTTGGCCCAGGGAACTGAAGCTTTCTTT
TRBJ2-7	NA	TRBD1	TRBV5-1	CASIRDRGDEQYF	TGCGCCAGCATCCGGGACAGGGGGGACGAGCAGTACTTC
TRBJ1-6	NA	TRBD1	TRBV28	CASSSWTGYSPLHF	TGTGCCAGCAGTTCCTGGACAGGGTACTCACCCCTCCACTTT
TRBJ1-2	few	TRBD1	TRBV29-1	CSVPGQGINYGYTF	TGCAGCGTACCGGGACAGGGAATTAACTATGGCTACACCTTC
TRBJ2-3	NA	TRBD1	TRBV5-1	CASSDRATDTQYF	TGCGCCAGCAGTGACAGGGCCACAGATACGCAGTATTTT
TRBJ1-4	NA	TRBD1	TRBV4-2	CASSQGTGDEKLFF	TGTGCCAGCAGCCAAGGGACAGGGGATGAAAAACTGTTTTTT
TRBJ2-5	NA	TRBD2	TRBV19	CASTSGGAFGETQYF	TGTGCCAGTACTAGCGGGGGGGCCTTTGGGGAGACCCAGTACTTC
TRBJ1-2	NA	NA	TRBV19	CASRGGDYGYTF	TGTGCCAGTAGAGGAGGGGACTATGGCTACACCTTC
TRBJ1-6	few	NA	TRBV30	CAWSRGKSSPLHF	TGTGCCTGGAGTCGAGGGAAGAGTTCACCCCTCCACTTT